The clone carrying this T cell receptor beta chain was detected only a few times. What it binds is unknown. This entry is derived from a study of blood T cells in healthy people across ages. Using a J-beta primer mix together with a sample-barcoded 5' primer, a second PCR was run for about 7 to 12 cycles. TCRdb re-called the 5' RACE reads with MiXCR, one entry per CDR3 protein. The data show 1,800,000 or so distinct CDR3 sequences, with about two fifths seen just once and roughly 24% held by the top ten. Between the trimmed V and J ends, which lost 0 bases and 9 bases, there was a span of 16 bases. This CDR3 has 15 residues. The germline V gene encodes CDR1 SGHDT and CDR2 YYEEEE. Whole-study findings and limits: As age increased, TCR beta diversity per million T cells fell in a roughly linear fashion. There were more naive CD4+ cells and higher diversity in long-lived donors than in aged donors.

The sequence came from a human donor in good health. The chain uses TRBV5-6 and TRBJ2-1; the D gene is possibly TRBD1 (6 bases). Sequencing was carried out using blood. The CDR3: CASSLAVRGLAEQFF. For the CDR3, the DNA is TGTGCCAGCAGCTTGGCTGTGAGGGGGTTGGCTGAGCAGTTCTTC.